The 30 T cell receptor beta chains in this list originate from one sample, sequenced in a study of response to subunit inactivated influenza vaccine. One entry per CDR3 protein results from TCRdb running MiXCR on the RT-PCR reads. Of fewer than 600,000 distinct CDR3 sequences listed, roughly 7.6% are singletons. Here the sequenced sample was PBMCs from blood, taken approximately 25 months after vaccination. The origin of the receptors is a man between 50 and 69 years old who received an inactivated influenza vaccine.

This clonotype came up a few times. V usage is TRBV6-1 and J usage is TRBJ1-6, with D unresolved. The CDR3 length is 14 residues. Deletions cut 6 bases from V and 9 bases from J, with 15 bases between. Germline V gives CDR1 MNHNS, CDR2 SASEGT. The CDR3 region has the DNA TGTGCCAGCAGCCCCAATCGGGGTAGTTCACCCCTCCACTTT. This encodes CASSPNRGSSPLHF.

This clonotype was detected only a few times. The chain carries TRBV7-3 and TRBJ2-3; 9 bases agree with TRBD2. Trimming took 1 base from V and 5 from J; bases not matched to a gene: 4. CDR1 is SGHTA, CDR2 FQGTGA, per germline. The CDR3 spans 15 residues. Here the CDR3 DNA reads TGTGCCAGCAGCTTAATCGATAGCGGGAGAGATACGCAGTATTTT. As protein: CASSLIDSGRDTQYF.

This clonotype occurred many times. The CDR3 spells CASSPGGFSSGANVLTF. The DNA for the CDR3 is TGTGCCAGCAGCCCGGGGGGCTTCTCCTCTGGGGCCAACGTCCTGACTTTC. The chain is built from TRBV11-2 and TRBJ2-6; tentative D call: TRBD2 (7 bases). The CDR3 has 17 amino acids. Germline CDR1 reads SGHAT; CDR2 reads FQNNGV. Trimming removed 5 bases from V and 0 bases from J, with 14 bases in between.

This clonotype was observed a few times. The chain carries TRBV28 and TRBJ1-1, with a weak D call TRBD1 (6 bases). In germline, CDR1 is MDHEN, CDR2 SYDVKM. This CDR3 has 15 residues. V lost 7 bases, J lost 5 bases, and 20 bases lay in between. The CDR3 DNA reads TGTGCCAGCAACCCATACTCGGGGGCGAGGACTGAAGCTTTCTTT. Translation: CASNPYSGARTEAFF.

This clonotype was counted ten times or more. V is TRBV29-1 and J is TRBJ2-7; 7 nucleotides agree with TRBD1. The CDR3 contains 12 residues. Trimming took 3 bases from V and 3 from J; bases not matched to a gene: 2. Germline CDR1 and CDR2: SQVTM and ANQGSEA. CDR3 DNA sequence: TGCAGCGTTGAGGGACAGAGCTACGAGCAGTACTTC. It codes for CSVEGQSYEQYF.

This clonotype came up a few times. The CDR3 loop reads CASSSLARGNNQPQHF. In nucleotides, the CDR3 is TGTGCCAGCAGTTCCCTCGCTCGGGGCAACAATCAGCCCCAGCATTTT. This rearrangement joins TRBV12-3 or TRBV12-4 to TRBJ1-5, with TRBD1 as a possible D gene (5 bases). The CDR3 loop spans 16 amino acids. V lost 4 bases to trimming and J lost 3 bases, with 16 bases between them.

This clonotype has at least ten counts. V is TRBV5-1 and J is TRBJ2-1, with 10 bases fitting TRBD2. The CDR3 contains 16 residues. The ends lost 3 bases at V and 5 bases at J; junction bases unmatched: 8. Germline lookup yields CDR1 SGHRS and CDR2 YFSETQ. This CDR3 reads CASSSSSGGPNNEQFF. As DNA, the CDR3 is TGCGCCAGCAGCTCATCTAGCGGGGGCCCAAACAATGAGCAGTTCTTC.

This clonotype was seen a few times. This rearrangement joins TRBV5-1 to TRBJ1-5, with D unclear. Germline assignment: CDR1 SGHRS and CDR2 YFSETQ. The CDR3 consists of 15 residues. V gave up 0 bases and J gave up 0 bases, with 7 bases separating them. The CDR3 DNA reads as TGCGCCAGCAGCTTGGGGCAATTTAGCAATCAGCCCCAGCATTTT. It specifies CASSLGQFSNQPQHF.

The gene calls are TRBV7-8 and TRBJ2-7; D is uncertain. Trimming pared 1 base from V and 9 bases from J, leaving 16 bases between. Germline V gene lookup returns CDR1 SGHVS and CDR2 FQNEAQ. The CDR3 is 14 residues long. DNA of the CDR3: TGTGCCAGCAGCTTAGGGGGTCTAACCCAACGGCAGTACTTC. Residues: CASSLGGLTQRQYF.

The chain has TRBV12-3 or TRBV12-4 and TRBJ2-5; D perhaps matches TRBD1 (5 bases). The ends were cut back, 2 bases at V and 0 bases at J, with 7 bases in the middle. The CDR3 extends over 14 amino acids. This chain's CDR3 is CASSLQGNQETQYF. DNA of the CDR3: TGTGCCAGCAGTTTACAGGGCAACCAAGAGACCCAGTACTTC.

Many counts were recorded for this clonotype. CDR3 in DNA: TGTGCCAGCAGTTTTGGGCCAGGGAGCTCCTACGAGCAGTACTTC. Protein sequence: CASSFGPGSSYEQYF. V gene TRBV12-3 or TRBV12-4 combines with J gene TRBJ2-7; D may be TRBD1 or TRBD2 (5 bases each). V was trimmed by 3 bases and J by 0 bases, leaving 12 bases between them. The CDR3 contains 15 residues.

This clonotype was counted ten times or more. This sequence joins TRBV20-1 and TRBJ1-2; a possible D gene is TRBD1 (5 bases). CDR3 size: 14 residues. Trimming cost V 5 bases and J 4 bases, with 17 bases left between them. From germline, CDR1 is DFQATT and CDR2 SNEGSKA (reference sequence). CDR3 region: CSARPGGTVYGYTF. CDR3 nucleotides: TGCAGTGCTCGTCCGGGGGGGACCGTCTATGGCTACACCTTC.

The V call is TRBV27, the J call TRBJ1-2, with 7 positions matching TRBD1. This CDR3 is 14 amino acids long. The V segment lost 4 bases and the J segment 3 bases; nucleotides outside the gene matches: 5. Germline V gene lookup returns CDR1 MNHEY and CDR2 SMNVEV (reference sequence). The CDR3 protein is CASSSVGQYYGYTF. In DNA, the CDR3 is TGTGCCAGCAGTTCTGTGGGACAGTACTATGGCTACACCTTC.

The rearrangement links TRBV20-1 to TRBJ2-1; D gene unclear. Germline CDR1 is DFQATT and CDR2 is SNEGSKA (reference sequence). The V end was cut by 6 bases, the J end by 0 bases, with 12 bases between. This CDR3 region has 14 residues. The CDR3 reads CSAKDGVSYNEQFF. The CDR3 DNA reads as TGCAGTGCCAAGGACGGAGTCTCCTACAATGAGCAGTTCTTC.

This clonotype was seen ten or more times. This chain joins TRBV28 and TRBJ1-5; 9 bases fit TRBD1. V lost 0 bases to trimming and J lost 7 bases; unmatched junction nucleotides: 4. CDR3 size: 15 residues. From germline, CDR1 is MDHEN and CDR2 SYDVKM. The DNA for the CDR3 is TGTGCCAGCAGTTTATGGGGACAGGGTGAGCAGCCCCAGCATTTT. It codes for CASSLWGQGEQPQHF.

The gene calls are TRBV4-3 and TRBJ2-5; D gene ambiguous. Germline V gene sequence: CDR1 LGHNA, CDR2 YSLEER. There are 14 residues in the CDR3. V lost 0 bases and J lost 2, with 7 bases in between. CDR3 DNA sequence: TGCGCCAGCAGCCAAGATAGCAGGCAAGAGACCCAGTACTTC. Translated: CASSQDSRQETQYF.

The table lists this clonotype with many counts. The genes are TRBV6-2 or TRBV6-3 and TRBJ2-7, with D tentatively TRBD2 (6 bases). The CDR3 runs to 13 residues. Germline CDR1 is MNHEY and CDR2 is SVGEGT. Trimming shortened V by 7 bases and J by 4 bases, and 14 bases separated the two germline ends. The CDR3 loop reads CASTKRLGYEQYF. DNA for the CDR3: TGTGCCAGCACTAAGAGACTAGGATACGAGCAGTACTTC.

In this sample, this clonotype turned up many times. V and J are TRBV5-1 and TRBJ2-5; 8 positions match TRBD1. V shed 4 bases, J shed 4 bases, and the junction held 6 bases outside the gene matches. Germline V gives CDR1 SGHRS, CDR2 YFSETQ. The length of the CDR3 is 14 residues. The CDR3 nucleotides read TGCGCCAGCAGCCCCTGGACAGGGTCAGAGACCCAGTACTTC. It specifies CASSPWTGSETQYF. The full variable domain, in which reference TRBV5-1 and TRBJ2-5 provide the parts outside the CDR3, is KAGVTQTPRYLIKTRGQQVTLSCSPISGHRSVSWYQQTPGQGLQFLFEYFSETQRNKGNFPGRFSGRQFSNSRSEMNVSTLELGDSALYLCASSPWTGSETQYFGPGTRLLVL.

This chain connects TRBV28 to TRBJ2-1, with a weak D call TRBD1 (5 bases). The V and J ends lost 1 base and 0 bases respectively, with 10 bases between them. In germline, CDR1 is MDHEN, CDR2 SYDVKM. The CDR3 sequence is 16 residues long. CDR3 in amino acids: CASSLFQGTSYNEQFF. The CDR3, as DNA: TGTGCCAGCAGTTTATTCCAGGGAACCTCCTACAATGAGCAGTTCTTC.

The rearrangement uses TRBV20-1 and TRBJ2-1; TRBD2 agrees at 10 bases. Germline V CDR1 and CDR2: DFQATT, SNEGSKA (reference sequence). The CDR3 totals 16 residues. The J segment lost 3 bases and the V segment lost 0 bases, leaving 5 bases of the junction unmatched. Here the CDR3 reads CSARDAASGGYNEQFF. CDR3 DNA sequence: TGCAGTGCTAGAGATGCGGCTAGCGGGGGCTACAATGAGCAGTTCTTC.

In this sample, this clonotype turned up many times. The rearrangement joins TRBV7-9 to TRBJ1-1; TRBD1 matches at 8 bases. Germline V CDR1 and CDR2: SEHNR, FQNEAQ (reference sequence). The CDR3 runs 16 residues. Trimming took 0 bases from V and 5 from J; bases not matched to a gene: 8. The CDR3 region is CASSLATGQGRTEAFF. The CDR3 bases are TGTGCCAGCAGCTTAGCCACTGGACAGGGTCGGACTGAAGCTTTCTTT.

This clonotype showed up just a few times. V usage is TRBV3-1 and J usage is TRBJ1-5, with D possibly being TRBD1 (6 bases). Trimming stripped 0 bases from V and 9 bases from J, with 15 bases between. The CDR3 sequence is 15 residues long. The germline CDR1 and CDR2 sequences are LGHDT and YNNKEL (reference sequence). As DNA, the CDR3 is TGTGCCAGCAGCCAAGATATGGCAGGGGCACGGCCCCAGCATTTT. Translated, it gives CASSQDMAGARPQHF. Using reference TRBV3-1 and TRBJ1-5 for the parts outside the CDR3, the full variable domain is DTAVSQTPKYLVTQMGNDKSIKCEQNLGHDTMYWYKQDSKKFLKIMFSYNNKELIINETVPNRFSPKSPDKAHLNLHINSLELGDSAVYFCASSQDMAGARPQHFGDGTRLSIL.

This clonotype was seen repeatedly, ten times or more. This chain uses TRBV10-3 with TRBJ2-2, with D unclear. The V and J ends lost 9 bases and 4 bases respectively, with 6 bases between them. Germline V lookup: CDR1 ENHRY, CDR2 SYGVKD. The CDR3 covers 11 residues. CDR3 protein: CAIRVTGELFF. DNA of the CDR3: TGTGCCATTAGGGTCACCGGGGAGCTGTTTTTT.

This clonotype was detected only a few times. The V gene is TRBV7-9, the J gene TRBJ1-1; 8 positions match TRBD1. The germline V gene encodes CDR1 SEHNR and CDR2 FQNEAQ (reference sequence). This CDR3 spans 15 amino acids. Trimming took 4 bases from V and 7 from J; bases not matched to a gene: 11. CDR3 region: CASSSATGVLGEAFF. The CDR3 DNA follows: TGTGCCAGCAGCTCAGCGACAGGGGTCTTAGGTGAAGCTTTCTTT.

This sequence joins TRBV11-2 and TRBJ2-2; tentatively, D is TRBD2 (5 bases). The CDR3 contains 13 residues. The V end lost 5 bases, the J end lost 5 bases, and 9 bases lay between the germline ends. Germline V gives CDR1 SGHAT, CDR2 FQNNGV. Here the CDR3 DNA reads TGTGCCAGCAGCCTATGGACTACCGGGGAGCTGTTTTTT. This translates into CASSLWTTGELFF.

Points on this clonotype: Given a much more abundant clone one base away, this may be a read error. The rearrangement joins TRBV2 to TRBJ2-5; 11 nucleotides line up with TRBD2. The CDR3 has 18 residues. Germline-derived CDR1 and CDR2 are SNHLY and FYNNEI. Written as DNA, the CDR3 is TGTACCAGCAGTTTTGGGTATAGCGGGGGGGAGCGACAAGAGACCCAGTACTTC. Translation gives CTSSFGYSGGERQETQYF.

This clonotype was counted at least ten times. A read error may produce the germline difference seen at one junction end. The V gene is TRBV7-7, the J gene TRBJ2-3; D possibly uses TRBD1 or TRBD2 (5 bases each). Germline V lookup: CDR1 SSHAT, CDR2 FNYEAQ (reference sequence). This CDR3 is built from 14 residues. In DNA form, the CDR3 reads TGTGCTAGCAGCTTAGTTGGGACCACAGATACGCAGTATTTT. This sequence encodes CASSLVGTTDTQYF.

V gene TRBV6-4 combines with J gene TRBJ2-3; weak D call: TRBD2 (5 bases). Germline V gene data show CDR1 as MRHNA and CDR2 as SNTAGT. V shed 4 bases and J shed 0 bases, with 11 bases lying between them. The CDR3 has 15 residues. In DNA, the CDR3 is TGTGCCAGCAGTGCTTCAGCGGTTAGCACAGATACGCAGTATTTT. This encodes CASSASAVSTDTQYF.

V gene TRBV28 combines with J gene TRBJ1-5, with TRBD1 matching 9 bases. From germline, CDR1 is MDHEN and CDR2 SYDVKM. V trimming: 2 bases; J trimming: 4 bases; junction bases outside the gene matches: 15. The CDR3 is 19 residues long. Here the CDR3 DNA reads TGTGCCAGCAGTTTAGTCGGGACAGGGAGGATTTTGGGGAATCAGCCCCAGCATTTT. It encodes CASSLVGTGRILGNQPQHF.

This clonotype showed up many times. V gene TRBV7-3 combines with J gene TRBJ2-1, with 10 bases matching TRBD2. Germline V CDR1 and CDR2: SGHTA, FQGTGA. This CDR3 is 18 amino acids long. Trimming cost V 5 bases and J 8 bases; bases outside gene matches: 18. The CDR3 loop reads CASSPNPGPSGSLYEQFF. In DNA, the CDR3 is TGTGCCAGCAGCCCTAACCCGGGTCCTAGCGGGAGTTTGTATGAGCAGTTCTTC.